The 14 T cell receptor beta chains given below trace back to one sample, sequenced in a study of T cells after somatic rescue of genetic block. Clones were sequenced by immunoSEQ multiplex PCR, and TCRdb holds only the in-frame ones, with some missing. This table has 60,000 to 75,000 clones, just over 90% appearing once. Sequencing used peripheral blood mononuclear cells (PBMCs). The receptor set was obtained from a man aged 40-49 years.

The J gene is TRBJ2-3, the V gene TRBV18; D gene unclear. This CDR3 has 12 amino acids. Per the germline V gene, CDR1 is KGHSH and CDR2 is LQKENI. V was clipped by 3 bases and J by 3 bases, with 4 bases between them. CDR3 amino acids: CASSPNTDTQYF. Written as DNA, the CDR3 is TGTGCCAGCTCACCTAATACAGATACGCAGTATTTT.

This clone was seen only once. The gene calls are TRBV9 and TRBJ2-5; the match to TRBD1 covers 7 bases. The CDR3 runs 15 residues. Germline CDR1 SGDLS, CDR2 YYNGEE. Trimming cost V 0 bases and J 5 bases; bases outside gene matches: 7. As DNA, the CDR3 is TGTGCCAGCAGCGTAGAAGACAGGGTTTTTGAGACCCAGTACTTC. Its translation is CASSVEDRVFETQYF.

J is TRBJ1-2 and V is TRBV11-2; 7 positions match TRBD1. The CDR3 is made up of 13 amino acids. Germline CDR1 and CDR2: SGHAT and FQNNGV. J gave up 5 bases and V 4 bases, and 4 bases lay outside the gene matches. CDR3 sequence reads: CASSSPTGYGYTF. The CDR3 DNA follows: TGTGCCAGCAGCTCCCCGACAGGGTATGGCTACACCTTC.

The J gene is TRBJ2-7, the V gene TRBV11-2; 8 bases are shared with TRBD2. CDR1 SGHAT and CDR2 FQNNGV come from the germline V gene. With 5 bases clipped from V and 13 bases from J, the junction kept 10 bases outside the gene matches. The length of the CDR3 is 12 residues. The CDR3 DNA reads as TGTGCCAGCAGCCTCAACCGGCTAGCGGGCTACTTC. Its protein is CASSLNRLAGYF.

Of note for this clone: A read error may produce the germline difference seen at one junction end. CDR3 residues: CASSSEPGTSGRSFVF. CDR3 DNA sequence: TGTGCCAGCAGTTCGGAACCCGGGACTAGCGGGAGATCGTTCGTCTTC. The chain employs TRBV28 and TRBJ2-7; 14 nucleotides match TRBD2. This CDR3 contains 16 residues. Germline assignment: CDR1 MDHEN and CDR2 SYDVKM.

This clone was found once. The rearrangement links TRBV28 to TRBJ2-3; the match to TRBD1 covers 11 bases. V shed 5 bases, J shed 4 bases, and the junction held 2 bases outside the gene matches. The CDR3 loop spans 14 amino acids. Germline V gene data show CDR1 as MDHEN and CDR2 as SYDVKM. The CDR3 region is CASSEDRGPDTQYF. The CDR3 coding sequence is TGTGCCAGCAGTGAGGACAGGGGGCCAGATACGCAGTATTTT. The full variable domain, completed using reference TRBV28 and TRBJ2-3, is DVKVTQSSRYLVKRTGEKVFLECVQDMDHENMFWYRQDPGLGLRLIYFSYDVKMKEKGDIPEGYSVSREKKERFSLILESASTNQTSMYLCASSEDRGPDTQYFGPGTRLTVL.

The genes are TRBV6-6 and TRBJ2-1; maybe TRBD1 (6 bases). This CDR3 spans 15 amino acids. The germline V gene has CDR1 MNHNY and CDR2 SVGAGI (reference sequence). V was cut by 3 bases and J by 4 bases, with 13 bases left in between. This CDR3 reads CASSYSGTKYNEQFF. The CDR3 DNA sequence: TGTGCCAGCAGTTATTCCGGGACAAAATACAATGAGCAGTTCTTC.

The gene calls are TRBV23-1 and TRBJ2-7; D uncertain. TRBV23-1 falls under the ORF class, with uncertain function. The CDR3 covers 11 residues. V was clipped by 7 bases and J by 5 bases, with 9 bases between them. The CDR3 loop reads CASTWGNEQYF. The CDR3 DNA reads as TGCGCCAGCACGTGGGGTAACGAGCAGTACTTC.

This sequence joins TRBV6-6 and TRBJ2-7; 11 nucleotides agree with TRBD1. The CDR3 extends over 15 amino acids. In germline, CDR1 is MNHNY, CDR2 SVGAGI (reference sequence). The trim removed 2 bases at V and 5 bases at J, leaving 5 bases unmatched. The CDR3 region is CASSYAGTGGNEQYF. DNA for the CDR3: TGTGCCAGCAGTTACGCTGGGACAGGGGGTAACGAGCAGTACTTC.

The chain recombines TRBV6-5 with TRBJ2-5; D is undetermined. Germline V gene sequence: CDR1 MNHEY, CDR2 SVGAGI. This CDR3 spans 13 amino acids. Trimming took off 4 bases at V and 4 bases at J, with 10 bases between the two ends. The CDR3 is CASSFGFLETQYF. The CDR3, as DNA: TGTGCCAGCAGTTTCGGATTCCTAGAGACCCAGTACTTC.

V gene TRBV4-3 combines with J gene TRBJ2-7; the D gene could be TRBD1 or TRBD2 (5 bases each). Between the trimmed V and J ends, which lost 1 base and 6 bases, there was a span of 13 bases. Germline V gene sequence: CDR1 LGHNA, CDR2 YSLEER. The CDR3 is 14 residues long. The CDR3, as DNA: TGCGCCAGCAGCCAAGTCAGGGTCGGAGGCGAGCAGTACTTC. Amino acid sequence: CASSQVRVGGEQYF.

The V gene is TRBV6-6, the J gene TRBJ2-7; maybe TRBD1 (5 bases). Germline loops: CDR1 MNHNY, CDR2 SVGAGI (reference sequence). The ends were cut back, 0 bases at V and 4 bases at J, with 13 bases in the middle. The CDR3 is 15 amino acids. CDR3 sequence (DNA): TGTGCCAGCAGTTACTCCGCAGGGTCGTTATACGAGCAGTACTTC. Encoded protein: CASSYSAGSLYEQYF.

This chain uses TRBV20-1 with TRBJ1-2, with TRBD1 identical over 8 bases. The CDR3 is made up of 11 amino acids. CDR1 is DFQATT and CDR2 is SNEGSKA in the germline V gene (reference sequence). V lost 7 bases, J lost 7 bases, and 5 bases stayed unmatched. The CDR3 region has the DNA TGCAGTGGGACAGGGTATGGTGGCTACACCTTC. It translates to CSGTGYGGYTF.

The chain links TRBV5-8 to TRBJ2-7; TRBD2 agrees at 7 bases. The CDR3 sequence is 15 residues long. From germline, CDR1 is SGHTS and CDR2 YDEGEE. V shed 1 base, J shed 0 bases, and the junction held 4 bases outside the gene matches. Written as DNA, the CDR3 is TGTGCCAGCAGCTTGTATGGGACTACCTCCTACGAGCAGTACTTC. Translating gives CASSLYGTTSYEQYF.